This T cell receptor (beta chain) is drawn from a study of Ad26.COV2.S vaccination and SARS-CoV-2 variants. For the study at large: Dosing was one shot or two shots 56 days apart. Notes on the study in general: Estimates derived from TCR breadth and depth analyses may have underestimated total T cell responses. Vaccine recipients posted higher spike-specific TCR breadth than their placebo counterparts.

As for this clone: As yet, its antigen is unknown.

TCRdb's table, derived via immunoSEQ multiplex PCR, lists solely in-frame clones and lacks some. The data contain approximately 410,000 clones, around 93% of them singletons. The sample's treatment: approximately 18 received Ad26.COV2.S at low or high dose, single or two shots; roughly 5 received placebo; per-sample allocation not given. Following the first vaccine or placebo injection, samples were taken on day 63. An Ad26 vector carrying the Wuhan-strain SARS-CoV-2 spike served as the vaccine. This sequence originates from a person aged 18-60 years who received the Ad26.COV2.S COVID-19 vaccine or a placebo. The source was peripheral blood, collected in a trial of Ad26.COV2.S vaccine versus placebo.

The CDR3 loop reads CASSLGGMDSDEQYF. CDR3 DNA sequence: TGTGCCAGCAGCTTAGGGGGGATGGACAGTGACGAGCAGTACTTC. The J gene is TRBJ2-7, the V gene TRBV11-2; tentatively, D is TRBD1 (6 bases). V lost 1 base, J lost 5 bases, and 15 bases lay in between. From germline, CDR1 is SGHAT and CDR2 FQNNGV. This CDR3 contains 15 residues. Supplemented by reference TRBV11-2 and TRBJ2-7, the full variable domain reads EAGVAQSPRYKIIEKRQSVAFWCNPISGHATLYWYQQILGQGPKLLIQFQNNGVVDDSQLPKDRFSAERLKGVDSTLKIQPAKLEDSAVYLCASSLGGMDSDEQYFGPGTRLTVT.